The next 18 T cell receptor beta chains were all read from a single sample in a study of T-cell memory formation after mild COVID-19. In TCRdb, the 5' RACE reads were re-called with MiXCR into one record per CDR3 protein. There are under 650,000 distinct CDR3 sequences in the sample; more than 15% occur only once, and approximately 12% lies in the top ten. Sequenced input: PBMCs or a T cell subset sorted from them (not recorded which). These receptors were taken from an adult woman who had mild COVID-19 (a few samples of this study predate the infection). Cell type and time point are not known.

This clonotype appeared a few times. V usage is TRBV5-5 and J usage is TRBJ2-7; 8 bases line up with TRBD1. This CDR3 is built from 13 residues. The ends lost 0 bases at V and 9 bases at J; junction bases unmatched: 5. From germline, CDR1 is SGHKS and CDR2 YYEKEE (reference sequence). For the CDR3, the DNA is TGTGCCAGCAGCTTGGAAGGACAGGGTGTGCAGTACTTC. Its protein is CASSLEGQGVQYF.

This chain uses TRBV15 with TRBJ2-5; a weak D match, TRBD2 (5 bases). V shed 5 bases and J shed 5 bases, with 9 bases lying between them. Germline V gene data show CDR1 as LNHNV and CDR2 as YYDKDF (reference sequence). The CDR3 contains 12 residues. In nucleotides, the CDR3 is TGTGCCACCAGCCCGGGGTGGGAGACCCAGTACTTC. Residues: CATSPGWETQYF.

The sample holds a few counts of this clonotype. The CDR3 sequence: CAISESNLAGVNNEQFF. The CDR3, as DNA: TGTGCCATCAGTGAGTCCAACCTAGCGGGAGTGAACAATGAGCAGTTCTTC. The genes are TRBV10-3 and TRBJ2-1; TRBD2 matches at 10 bases. This CDR3 is 17 amino acids long. Per germline, CDR1 ENHRY and CDR2 SYGVKD. Germline trimming cut 0 bases from V and 5 bases from J; bases unmatched to any gene: 7.

The V gene is TRBV2, the J gene TRBJ2-5; TRBD2 agrees at 10 bases. Germline lookup yields CDR1 SNHLY and CDR2 FYNNEI. The CDR3 totals 15 residues. V trimming: 6 bases; J trimming: 3 bases; junction bases outside the gene matches: 7. The CDR3 bases are TGTGCCAGCAGCGCCCGGACTAGCGGAGAAGAGACCCAGTACTTC. Its protein product is CASSARTSGEETQYF. Complete variable domain (other parts from reference TRBV2 and TRBJ2-5): EPEVTQTPSHQVTQMGQEVILRCVPISNHLYFYWYRQILGQKVEFLVSFYNNEISEKSEIFDDQFSVERPDGSNFTLKIRSTKLEDSAMYFCASSARTSGEETQYFGPGTRLLVL.

This clonotype has just a few counts. This sequence joins TRBV7-9 and TRBJ2-5; 8 positions match TRBD2. Germline CDR1 and CDR2: SEHNR and FQNEAQ (reference sequence). This CDR3 is 15 amino acids long. V gave up 6 bases and J gave up 4 bases; unmatched junction bases: 10. Written as DNA, the CDR3 is TGTGCCAGCAGATTCGCCGGGACTAGGGCAGAGACCCAGTACTTC. Protein product: CASRFAGTRAETQYF.

This clonotype came up a few times. V usage is TRBV3-1 and J usage is TRBJ2-4; D not resolved. Germline CDR1 is LGHDT and CDR2 is YNNKEL (reference sequence). Trimming pared 1 base from V and 7 bases from J, leaving 11 bases between. CDR3 size: 14 residues. CDR3 in DNA: TGTGCCAGCAGCCAAGTTGGGGTGGGGAACATTCAGTACTTC. Translating gives CASSQVGVGNIQYF.

The chain joins TRBV19 to TRBJ1-2; D remains ambiguous. CDR1 and CDR2 from the germline V gene are LNHDA and SQIVND (reference sequence). The CDR3 is 13 amino acids. Trimming took 8 bases from V and 4 from J, leaving 14 bases between them. The CDR3 nucleotides are TGTGCCAGTCGCGGGGATAAGGCCTATGGCTACACCTTC. It encodes CASRGDKAYGYTF.

The sample holds a few counts of this clonotype. The chain links TRBV5-1 to TRBJ2-6, with D perhaps matching TRBD2 (5 bases). The CDR3 runs to 17 residues. Germline CDR1 is SGHRS and CDR2 is YFSETQ. The ends were cut back, 0 bases at V and 0 bases at J, with 10 bases in the middle. CDR3 region: CASSLDNGNSGANVLTF. CDR3 DNA: TGCGCCAGCAGCTTGGACAACGGGAACTCTGGGGCCAACGTCCTGACTTTC. Combining the CDR3 with reference TRBV5-1 and TRBJ2-6 gives the whole variable domain KAGVTQTPRYLIKTRGQQVTLSCSPISGHRSVSWYQQTPGQGLQFLFEYFSETQRNKGNFPGRFSGRQFSNSRSEMNVSTLELGDSALYLCASSLDNGNSGANVLTFGAGSRLTVL.

The chain is built from TRBV13 and TRBJ2-7, with a weak D call TRBD2 (5 bases). V dropped 5 bases and J dropped 1 base, with 15 bases sitting between them. The CDR3 has 15 amino acids. CDR1 PRHDT and CDR2 FYEKMQ come from the germline V gene (reference sequence). DNA of the CDR3: TGTGCCAGCAGCCCAAGATCTAGCTGGTCCTACGAGCAGTACTTC. Amino acids: CASSPRSSWSYEQYF.

The chain recombines TRBV4-2 with TRBJ2-3; the D gene is possibly TRBD1 (6 bases). This CDR3 has 16 residues. Germline-derived CDR1 and CDR2 are LGHNA and YNFKEQ. The ends were cut back, 4 bases at V and 1 base at J, with 15 bases in the middle. In DNA form, the CDR3 reads TGTGCCAGCAGCCCCGAAGGGGGTTGGGGCACAGATACGCAGTATTTT. Amino acids: CASSPEGGWGTDTQYF.

The CDR3 loop is CASSYYLGGTDTQYF. CDR3 DNA sequence: TGTGCCAGCAGTTACTACCTGGGTGGAACAGATACGCAGTATTTT. The chain uses TRBV6-5 and TRBJ2-3; D not resolved. The CDR3 spans 15 residues. V lost 1 base to trimming and J lost 3 bases, with 11 bases between them. Germline assignment: CDR1 MNHEY and CDR2 SVGAGI.

The chain employs TRBV3-1 and TRBJ1-1; 7 nucleotides align to TRBD1. This CDR3 is built from 12 residues. Per germline, CDR1 LGHDT and CDR2 YNNKEL (reference sequence). Trimming cost V 0 bases and J 10 bases; bases outside gene matches: 2. This CDR3 reads CASSQDQGGAFF. In DNA form, the CDR3 reads TGTGCCAGCAGCCAAGATCAGGGGGGAGCTTTCTTT.

This clonotype was counted a few times. The J gene is TRBJ2-3, the V gene TRBV20-1, with TRBD2 identical over 7 bases. The CDR3 spans 14 residues. Germline V lookup: CDR1 DFQATT, CDR2 SNEGSKA (reference sequence). V was pared by 3 bases and J by 2 bases, with 5 bases of the junction left unmatched. The CDR3 region is CSASASGFTDTQYF. CDR3 in DNA: TGCAGTGCTAGCGCTAGCGGTTTCACAGATACGCAGTATTTT.

The genes are TRBV11-1 and TRBJ2-1, with 10 bases lining up with TRBD2. The CDR3 has 16 amino acids. Germline V lookup: CDR1 SGHAT, CDR2 FQDESV (reference sequence). Trimming cost V 5 bases and J 8 bases; bases outside gene matches: 12. In DNA form, the CDR3 reads TGTGCCAGCAGCGGGGAGCGGGAGGGCCCCCTGGATGAGCAGTTCTTC. Amino acid sequence: CASSGEREGPLDEQFF. The variable domain in full, with the rest retrieved from reference TRBV11-1 and TRBJ2-1, is EAEVAQSPRYKITEKSQAVAFWCDPISGHATLYWYRQILGQGPELLVQFQDESVVDDSQLPKDRFSAERLKGVDSTLKIQPAELGDSAMYLCASSGEREGPLDEQFFGPGTRLTVL.

V is TRBV14 and J is TRBJ1-2, with 11 bases identical to TRBD1. The CDR3 extends over 15 amino acids. V was clipped by 3 bases and J by 4 bases; unmatched bases: 4. Germline assignment: CDR1 SGHDN and CDR2 FVKESK. The CDR3 sequence is CASSQTGTGGYGYTF. The CDR3 bases are TGTGCCAGCAGCCAGACCGGGACAGGGGGCTATGGCTACACCTTC.

The gene calls are TRBV6-2 or TRBV6-3 and TRBJ2-1; possibly TRBD2 for D (5 bases). The ends were cut back, 0 bases at V and 5 bases at J, with 11 bases in the middle. From germline, CDR1 is MNHEY and CDR2 SVGEGT. This CDR3 has 15 amino acids. This CDR3 is CASSYSIPGDNEQFF. The CDR3 DNA follows: TGTGCCAGCAGTTACTCGATCCCCGGGGACAATGAGCAGTTCTTC.

The CDR3 DNA sequence: TGTGCCATCAGTGAGTTGGCAGAGAACACTGAAGCTTTCTTT. This encodes CAISELAENTEAFF. J is TRBJ1-1 and V is TRBV10-3; the D is unclear. The germline V and J ends were trimmed by 1 base and 1 base, with 7 bases remaining between them. This CDR3 has 14 residues. Germline loops: CDR1 ENHRY, CDR2 SYGVKD.

This clonotype was picked up a small number of times. V is TRBV6-1 and J is TRBJ2-7, with D possibly matching TRBD1 (6 bases). CDR3 length: 12 residues. Trimming removed 9 bases at V and 3 bases at J, with 12 bases between. Germline V gene data show CDR1 as MNHNS and CDR2 as SASEGT. The CDR3 nucleotides read TGTGCCAGTTTCGGGACAAACTACGAGCAGTACTTC. This encodes CASFGTNYEQYF.